The next 2 T cell receptor beta chains were all read from a single sample in a study of cytomegalovirus exposure and HLA in healthy donors. 60 Vbeta and 13 Jbeta primers were used in PCR. Assay used: immunoSEQ multiplex PCR; TCRdb lists only in-frame clones, some missing. The sample comprises about 140,000 clones, roughly 86% of which are singletons, and 0.45% to 0.6% rests with the top ten. Material: PBMCs. The receptor source for this set is a middle-aged woman in good health and CMV-seronegative.

This chain connects TRBV13 to TRBJ2-6; 7 bases fit TRBD2. The V gene end was trimmed by 5 bases and the J gene end by 0 bases; junction bases not matched to a gene: 16. The CDR3 totals 20 residues. Germline V gene lookup returns CDR1 PRHDT and CDR2 FYEKMQ (reference sequence). CDR3: CASSPSKTPGLLSGANVLTF. For the CDR3, the DNA is TGTGCCAGCAGCCCCTCCAAAACACCGGGACTACTCTCTGGGGCCAACGTCCTGACTTTC.

The V call is TRBV27, the J call TRBJ1-2, with a possible D match to TRBD1 (6 bases). This CDR3 has 14 residues. Trimming took off 3 bases at V and 4 bases at J, with 12 bases between the two ends. In germline, CDR1 is MNHEY, CDR2 SMNVEV (reference sequence). CDR3 in amino acids: CASSFGRGIYGYTF. The CDR3 DNA follows: TGTGCCAGCAGTTTCGGCAGGGGAATCTATGGCTACACCTTC.